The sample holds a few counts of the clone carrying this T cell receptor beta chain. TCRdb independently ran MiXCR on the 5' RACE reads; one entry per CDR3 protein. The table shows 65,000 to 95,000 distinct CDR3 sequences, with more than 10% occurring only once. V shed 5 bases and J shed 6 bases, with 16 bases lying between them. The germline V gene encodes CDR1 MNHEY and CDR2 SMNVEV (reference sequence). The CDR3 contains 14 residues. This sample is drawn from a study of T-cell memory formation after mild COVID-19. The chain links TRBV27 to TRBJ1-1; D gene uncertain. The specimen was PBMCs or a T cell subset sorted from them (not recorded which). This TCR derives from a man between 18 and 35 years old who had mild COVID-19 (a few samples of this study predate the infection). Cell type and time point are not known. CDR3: CASSQSAGVPEAFF. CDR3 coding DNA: TGTGCCAGCAGTCAGAGCGCTGGGGTTCCTGAAGCTTTCTTT.